This T cell receptor beta chain appears in the sequencing data of a study of CD8+ T cells in alopecia areata. Notes on the study in general: Persistence of many expanded lesional clones was seen in scalp and blood during tofacitinib. Clonality exceeded that of normal scalp in lesional scalp, most notably in alopecia totalis/universalis.

RNA extraction and reverse transcription yielded cDNA as sequencing template. The data were produced by immunoSEQ multiplex PCR, yet TCRdb's version contains in-frame clones alone and is incomplete. The repertoire consists of some 150,000 clones, with around 87% occurring once and the leading ten covering about 13%. The sample's treatment: oral pan-JAK inhibitor, 5-10 mg twice daily. In alopecia areata patients, both lesional scalp punch biopsies and peripheral blood were collected. Trimming removed 6 bases from V and 8 bases from J; junction bases left unmatched: 10. Germline V lookup: CDR1 MGHRA, CDR2 YSYEKL. CDR3 length: 15 residues. In the case of this clone: No antigen is known for it.

The sequencing here drew on CD8+ T cells sorted from blood, taken at week 4, from a patient treated with tofacitinib. V is TRBV4-1 and J is TRBJ2-2, with 9 bases that match TRBD2. The TCR was taken from a human donor with alopecia areata. The CDR3 DNA reads TGCGCCAGCAGGAGCGGGAGGACCCTCGAAGGGGAGCTGTTTTTT. The encoded protein is CASRSGRTLEGELFF.